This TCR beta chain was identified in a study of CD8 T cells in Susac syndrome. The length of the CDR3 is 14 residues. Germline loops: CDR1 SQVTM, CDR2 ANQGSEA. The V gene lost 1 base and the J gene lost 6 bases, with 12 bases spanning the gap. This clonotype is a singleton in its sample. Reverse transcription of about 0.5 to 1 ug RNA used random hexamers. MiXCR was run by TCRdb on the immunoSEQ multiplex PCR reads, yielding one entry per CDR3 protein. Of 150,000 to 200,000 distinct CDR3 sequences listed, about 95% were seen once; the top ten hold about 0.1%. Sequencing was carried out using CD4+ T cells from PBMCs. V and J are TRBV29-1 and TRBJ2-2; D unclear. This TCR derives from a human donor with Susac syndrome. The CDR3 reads CSVEVVRPAGELFF. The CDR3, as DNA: TGCAGCGTTGAAGTAGTCAGGCCGGCCGGGGAGCTGTTTTTT.